These T cell receptor beta chains were read from a single sample in a study of CD8+ T cells in alopecia areata. Only in-frame clones appear in the TCRdb table, and some are missing; sequencing was by immunoSEQ multiplex PCR. The sample records about 210,000 clones, roughly 64% being singletons. The sample here was CD4+ T cells sorted from blood, taken at week 4, from a patient treated with tofacitinib. The receptors stem from a human donor with alopecia areata. The CDR3 runs from the conserved cysteine through the conserved F or W. The D gene is left open where the match is weak. A clone size is listed for some rows: how often the clone was seen (once, few, many), or a class if it is expanded.

size	J	V	D	DNA	CDR3
-	TRBJ2-1	TRBV6-5	TRBD1	TGTGCCAGCAGTGGCAGGGGGCAGGTCAGCAATGAGCAGTTCTTC	CASSGRGQVSNEQFF
-	TRBJ1-1	TRBV20-1	-	TGCAGTGCCCTCGGACGGACTGAAGCTTTCTTT	CSALGRTEAFF
-	TRBJ1-1	TRBV7-2	-	TGTGCCAGCAGCTACGACAACACTGAAGCTTTCTTT	CASSYDNTEAFF
-	TRBJ1-1	TRBV29-1	-	TGCAGCGTTGGACAGGTTGGATGGGACACTGAAGCTTTCTTT	CSVGQVGWDTEAFF
-	TRBJ2-5	TRBV7-8	TRBD2	TGTGCCAGCAGCTCCTCTTCAACTAGCGGGGGCCGGGAGACCCAGTACTTC	CASSSSSTSGGRETQYF
-	TRBJ2-3	TRBV29-1	-	TGCAGCGTAGCCGGGACACCCGGGCGGCAGTATTTT	CSVAGTPGRQYF
-	TRBJ2-7	TRBV30	-	TGTGCCTGGAGTGTAACGCTCGAGCAGTACTTC	CAWSVTLEQYF
-	TRBJ1-1	TRBV19	-	TGTGCCAGTACCCTCCTGGGGGGGGGCACTGAAGCTTTCTTT	CASTLLGGGTEAFF
-	TRBJ1-5	TRBV4-1	TRBD1	TGCGCCAGCAGCCAGGGACAGGGGGATAGCAATCAGCCCCAGCATTTT	CASSQGQGDSNQPQHF
-	TRBJ1-6	TRBV5-6	-	TGTGCCAGCAGCTCAACTAGTGGGCAGAATTCACCCCTCCACTTT	CASSSTSGQNSPLHF
few	TRBJ2-5	TRBV29-1	TRBD2	TGCAGCGCCCCAGGCGGGGGTGAGACCCAGTACTTC	CSAPGGGETQYF
once	TRBJ1-5	TRBV5-6	-	TGTGCCAGCAGCTCGGGCCATAATCAGCCCCAGCATTTT	CASSSGHNQPQHF
few	TRBJ1-2	TRBV6-5	-	TGTGCCAGCAGCTCTACAGGGTTGAGTGGCTACACCTTC	CASSSTGLSGYTF
-	TRBJ1-2	TRBV7-9	TRBD1	TGTGCCAGCAGCTCGACAGGGCAGTGGGGCTACACCTTC	CASSSTGQWGYTF
few	TRBJ2-1	TRBV4-1	TRBD2	TGCGCCAGCAGCCGAAGGGCAGTCGCGGGGGGGCAGGATGAGCAGTTCTTC	CASSRRAVAGGQDEQFF
-	TRBJ1-3	TRBV5-8	-	TGTGCCAGCCGGGGGCGAGGAAACACCATATATTTT	CASRGRGNTIYF
-	TRBJ2-5	TRBV9	TRBD1	TGTGCCAGCAGCGTCCGGGACAGGGGTATGGAGACCCAGTACTTC	CASSVRDRGMETQYF
-	TRBJ1-2	TRBV29-1	TRBD1	TGCAGCGTTGACGGACAGGGGGCTCGGGGCTACACCTTC	CSVDGQGARGYTF
-	TRBJ2-7	TRBV5-6	-	TGTGCCAGCAGCTTGGCCAGGGCCTACGAGCAGTACTTC	CASSLARAYEQYF
-	TRBJ1-2	TRBV6-5	-	TGTGCCAGCCTAGGGACCTATGGCTACACCTTC	CASLGTYGYTF
-	TRBJ2-4	TRBV6-1	TRBD2	TGTGCCAGCACCCTGGGGGGGGACAAAAACATTCAGTACTTC	CASTLGGDKNIQYF
-	TRBJ2-5	TRBV18	-	TGTGCCAGCTCACCGTCGGGATTCCAAGAGACCCAGTACTTC	CASSPSGFQETQYF
-	TRBJ2-1	TRBV14	-	TGTGCCAGCAGCCAAGATAGCTCGATGGATGAGCAGTTCTTC	CASSQDSSMDEQFF
-	TRBJ2-5	TRBV4-1	-	TGCGCCAGCAGCCAAGTCAGGGAAGAGACCCAGTACTTC	CASSQVREETQYF
-	TRBJ1-2	TRBV5-4	TRBD1	TGTGCCAGCAGCATACCTAGACAGGGACCGTATGGCTACACCTTC	CASSIPRQGPYGYTF
-	TRBJ2-5	TRBV7-9	-	TGTGCCAGCAGCTTAGCCCAGATCCGAAAAGAGACCCAGTACTTC	CASSLAQIRKETQYF
-	TRBJ1-1	TRBV29-1	-	TGCAGCGCAGGACAGCTGAACACTGAAGCTTTCTTT	CSAGQLNTEAFF
-	TRBJ2-1	TRBV29-1	-	TGCAGCGTTGGAAGGGGTTCCTACAATGAGCAGTTCTTC	CSVGRGSYNEQFF